There are a few counts of the clone carrying this TCR beta chain. Expressed TCRB transcripts were sequenced, since all the RNA that had been isolated was reverse transcribed. Using immunoSEQ multiplex PCR, the repertoire was profiled, and TCRdb retains in-frame clones only, with some absent. The table shows about 270,000 clones, with approximately 14% occurring only once. This sample stems from a study of beta chain features in type 1 diabetes. Sequencing used naive CD4+ T cells from blood. The sequence was collected from a middle-aged woman in good health.

The CDR3 coding sequence is TGTGCCAGCAGTGCGGTAAACGGGGGGTCCTACGAGCAGTACTTC. Protein product: CASSAVNGGSYEQYF. The chain recombines TRBV27 with TRBJ2-7, with 7 bases fitting TRBD2. The junction had 8 bases not matched to a gene; V was cut back by 5 bases and J by 1 base. Germline values: CDR1 MNHEY, CDR2 SMNVEV (reference sequence). The CDR3 is 15 amino acids.